A single sample is the source of the 11 T cell receptor beta chains below, sequenced in a study of control samples from healthy donors and cancer patients. Method: immunoSEQ multiplex PCR; TCRdb's copy keeps in-frame clones and lacks some. Of over 200,000 clones listed, around 79% are singletons. Sequenced material: PBMCs. The receptor set was obtained from a woman in her fifties or sixties with lung cancer.

This clone has a single count. The V and J genes are TRBV3-1 (or the pseudogene TRBV3-2) and TRBJ1-5; D not resolved. The CDR3 spans 14 residues. CDR1 and CDR2 (germline): LGHDT, YNNKEL (reference sequence). Trimming took 4 bases from V and 7 from J, leaving 14 bases between them. In DNA, the CDR3 is TGTGCCAGCAGCCCATCAGACTATACCCAGCCCCAGCATTTT. Translating it yields CASSPSDYTQPQHF.

The rearrangement links TRBV4-2 to TRBJ2-2, with TRBD2 as a possible D gene (5 bases). The CDR3 contains 15 residues. Germline values: CDR1 LGHNA, CDR2 YNFKEQ. Between the trimmed V and J ends, which lost 2 bases and 2 bases, there was a span of 9 bases. The CDR3: CASSQRTGNTGELFF. The DNA of the CDR3 is TGTGCCAGCAGCCAACGGACGGGAAACACCGGGGAGCTGTTTTTT.

The genes are TRBV19 and TRBJ1-2; the D gene is possibly TRBD1 (5 bases). The V and J ends lost 3 bases and 3 bases respectively, with 8 bases between them. Germline V CDR1 and CDR2: LNHDA, SQIVND (reference sequence). CDR3 length equals 13 residues. CDR3 nucleotides: TGTGCCAGTAGTATTCGAGGGGACTATGGCTACACCTTC. This translates into CASSIRGDYGYTF.

The CDR3 here is CAISGGQNSNQPQHF. CDR3 DNA: TGTGCCATCAGTGGAGGACAGAATAGCAATCAGCCCCAGCATTTT. The chain joins TRBV10-3 to TRBJ1-5; weak D call: TRBD1 (6 bases). The V and J ends lost 4 bases and 0 bases respectively, with 10 bases between them. The length of the CDR3 is 15 residues. Per the germline V gene, CDR1 is ENHRY and CDR2 is SYGVKD.

The chain links TRBV28 to TRBJ2-1, with 7 bases matching TRBD2. V lost 3 bases, J lost 9 bases, and 11 bases stayed unmatched. CDR1 is MDHEN and CDR2 is SYDVKM in the germline V gene. This CDR3 region has 15 residues. The CDR3 loop is CASSFGGRLYGEQFF. The CDR3, as DNA: TGTGCCAGCAGTTTCGGCGGGAGATTATATGGTGAGCAGTTCTTC.

This chain links TRBV19 with TRBJ2-7; D ambiguous. The V end was cut by 5 bases, the J end by 3 bases, with 20 bases between. The CDR3 contains 16 residues. Germline values: CDR1 LNHDA, CDR2 SQIVND (reference sequence). CDR3 sequence: CASSSQVGSIGYEQYF. CDR3 nucleotides: TGTGCCAGTAGTTCTCAAGTAGGTTCGATCGGCTACGAGCAGTACTTC. Using reference TRBV19 and TRBJ2-7 for the parts outside the CDR3, the full variable domain is DGGITQSPKYLFRKEGQNVTLSCEQNLNHDAMYWYRQDPGQGLRLIYYSQIVNDFQKGDIAEGYSVSREKKESFPLTVTSAQKNPTAFYLCASSSQVGSIGYEQYFGPGTRLTVT.

The chain employs TRBV10-3 and TRBJ2-1, with D unclear. Trimming pared 8 bases from V and 0 bases from J, leaving 8 bases between. Germline CDR1 and CDR2: ENHRY and SYGVKD. The CDR3 has 13 amino acids. CDR3 in amino acids: CAISWGSYNEQFF. CDR3 nucleotides: TGTGCCATCTCTTGGGGCTCCTACAATGAGCAGTTCTTC.

This clone was seen a few times. The V gene is TRBV6-1, the J gene TRBJ1-5; tentatively, D is TRBD1 (5 bases). The V and J ends lost 4 bases and 2 bases respectively, with 18 bases between them. This CDR3 has 17 residues. CDR1 and CDR2 from the germline V gene are MNHNS and SASEGT. The CDR3 sequence is CASSGPSRGGGNQPQHF. The CDR3 DNA is TGTGCCAGCAGTGGCCCCTCGAGGGGCGGTGGCAATCAGCCCCAGCATTTT.

The CDR3 DNA is TGTGCCAGCAGTAGTAGCGGGAGGGCCGGTAATGAGCAGTTCTTC. Its protein is CASSSSGRAGNEQFF. The chain has TRBV7-2 and TRBJ2-1; 11 bases match TRBD2. The germline V gene has CDR1 SGHTA and CDR2 FQGNSA. V gave up 6 bases and J gave up 7 bases; unmatched junction bases: 8. The CDR3 length is 15 residues.

In this sample, this clone turned up once. This chain connects TRBV5-1 to TRBJ2-1; D gene uncertain. Germline V gene data show CDR1 as SGHRS and CDR2 as YFSETQ. CDR3 length equals 12 residues. V dropped 7 bases and J dropped 7 bases, with 12 bases sitting between them. CDR3 coding DNA: TGCGCCAGCGGAGACGGGCTGAATGAGCAGTTCTTC. Its translation is CASGDGLNEQFF.

This chain uses TRBV9 with TRBJ2-7; 7 nucleotides line up with TRBD2. Losses at the gene ends were 0 bases for V and 4 bases for J; bases not matched to a gene: 7. CDR3 length: 15 residues. CDR1 and CDR2 (germline): SGDLS, YYNGEE. CDR3 protein: CASSVGGGSGYEQYF. The CDR3 region has the DNA TGTGCCAGCAGCGTAGGGGGCGGGAGCGGATACGAGCAGTACTTC.